The entry below describes one TCR beta chain. This sample was taken from a study of monozygotic twins with inflammatory bowel disease. In eight separate reactions per sample, cDNA was generated. The template switching step added UMIs that contained a 6-nucleotide sample barcode. TCRdb re-called the 5' RACE reads; one entry per CDR3 protein, DNA not given. The sample data list over 130,000 distinct CDR3 sequences. The CDR3 is 15 residues long. Germline V CDR1 and CDR2: GTSNPN, SVGIG (reference sequence). The V call is TRBV30, the J call TRBJ2-4; the D call of TRBD1 rests on TCRdb alone, since no DNA is present to check it. The sequence came from a human donor with ulcerative colitis or Crohn's disease, or a healthy co-twin of an affected twin (not recorded which). The sample taken for sequencing was blood. This CDR3 reads CAWRRGAFGQNIQYF.